The 12 T cell receptor beta chains in this list originate from one sample, sequenced in a study of cytomegalovirus exposure and HLA in healthy donors (dated by TCRdb to 2017 to 2019). Library preparation used the immunoSEQ multiplex PCR assay. For the multiplex PCR, a mixture combining 60 forward primers for TCR Vbeta segments and 13 reverse primers for TCR Jbeta segments was used. This is the immuneACCESS table as TCRdb keeps it, with only in-frame sequences that have V and J called. A part of the clones is gone; compared with another copy, unresolved V genes explain less than half, and the rest is unexplained. The sample contains 150,000 to 200,000 clones, roughly 74% of them found a single time. Jointly, the top ten make up approximately 6% of the sample. The sequencing sample was made of PBMCs. The receptor set was obtained from a woman aged 30 to 39 in good health and CMV-seropositive.

The chain uses TRBV6-6 and TRBJ2-1, with 12 bases fitting TRBD2. V lost 11 bases, J lost 6 bases, and 14 bases stayed unmatched. The CDR3 is 16 amino acids. Germline-derived CDR1 and CDR2 are MNHNY and SVGAGI (reference sequence). CDR3 sequence reads: CASHGLAGGWGNEQFF. Here the CDR3 DNA reads TGTGCCTCGCATGGGCTAGCGGGGGGGTGGGGCAATGAGCAGTTCTTC.

The V gene is TRBV6-5, the J gene TRBJ1-2, with no clear D. Germline CDR1 is MNHEY and CDR2 is SVGAGI. The length of the CDR3 is 13 residues. Trimming shortened V by 6 bases and J by 8 bases, and 16 bases separated the two germline ends. The CDR3 sequence is CASSRVEGRGYTF. CDR3 coding DNA: TGTGCCAGCAGCCGCGTGGAGGGCAGGGGCTACACCTTC.

The J gene is TRBJ1-1, the V gene TRBV6-6, with 7 bases identical to TRBD1. The CDR3 is made up of 15 amino acids. Germline V gene lookup returns CDR1 MNHNY and CDR2 SVGAGI (reference sequence). Losses at the gene ends were 5 bases for V and 0 bases for J; bases not matched to a gene: 6. The CDR3 reads CASSPHQGVNTEAFF. The DNA of the CDR3 is TGTGCCAGCAGTCCCCACCAGGGGGTGAACACTGAAGCTTTCTTT.

CDR3 sequence: CASSPRAAGDNEQFF. CDR3 nucleotides: TGTGCCAGCTCGCCCAGGGCAGCGGGGGACAATGAGCAGTTCTTC. J is TRBJ2-1 and V is TRBV18, with 8 bases fitting TRBD2. Germline CDR1 is KGHSH and CDR2 is LQKENI. J was trimmed by 5 bases and V by 6 bases; bases with no gene match: 9. The CDR3 is 15 residues long.

J is TRBJ1-2 and V is TRBV7-8; D possibly corresponds to TRBD1 (5 bases). The CDR3 is made up of 16 amino acids. The germline CDR1 and CDR2 sequences are SGHVS and FQNEAQ. The V end was cut by 5 bases, the J end by 2 bases, with 18 bases between. The DNA of the CDR3 is TGTGCCAGCAGCGAAGACTGGGGATCAGGGAACTATGGCTACACCTTC. Its translation: CASSEDWGSGNYGYTF.

This clone was seen once. J is TRBJ2-1 and V is TRBV5-1; 7 bases agree with TRBD1. This CDR3 is built from 13 residues. Per the germline V gene, CDR1 is SGHRS and CDR2 is YFSETQ. J gave up 12 bases and V 0 bases, and 6 bases lay outside the gene matches. The CDR3 is CASSLAQGNRQFF. Written as DNA, the CDR3 is TGCGCCAGCAGCTTGGCACAGGGGAATCGGCAGTTCTTC.

DNA for the CDR3: TGTGCCAGCAGCTTGGTCGGACTAGCGAGCTATGAGCAGTTCTTC. Protein: CASSLVGLASYEQFF. The V gene is TRBV5-5, the J gene TRBJ2-1, with 9 bases lining up with TRBD2. CDR3 size: 15 residues. The V and J ends lost 0 bases and 8 bases, in that order; junction bases with no gene match: 6. Germline assignment: CDR1 SGHKS and CDR2 YYEKEE (reference sequence).

As to this clone: The germline gene is not matched at one end of the junction; a read error may be the cause. The chain is built from TRBV27 and TRBJ2-7; TRBD2 matches at 14 bases. CDR3 length: 17 residues. The germline V gene encodes CDR1 MNHEY and CDR2 SMNVEV (reference sequence). The CDR3, as DNA: TGTGCCAGCAGTTTATCGAGACAGGCTCCGGGACTAGCGGGAGTCCACTTC. Its protein is CASSLSRQAPGLAGVHF.

This chain connects TRBV11-3 to TRBJ2-1; no clear D. The CDR3 sequence is 12 residues long. Germline V lookup: CDR1 SGHNT, CDR2 YENEEA. The V end was cut by 4 bases, the J end by 8 bases, with 9 bases between. The CDR3 region is CASSSHRDEQFF. The CDR3 DNA reads as TGTGCCAGCAGCTCCCATCGCGATGAGCAGTTCTTC.

The CDR3: CASSTPDSRDEQFF. CDR3 sequence (DNA): TGTGCCAGTAGTACCCCCGACTCGAGGGATGAGCAGTTCTTC. V is TRBV19 and J is TRBJ2-1, with D perhaps matching TRBD2 (5 bases). V lost 4 bases to trimming and J lost 8 bases, with 15 bases between them. This CDR3 comprises 14 residues. Germline V lookup: CDR1 LNHDA, CDR2 SQIVND (reference sequence).

The V gene is TRBV6-1, the J gene TRBJ1-1, with a possible D match to TRBD1 (5 bases). The V gene lost 4 bases and the J gene lost 2 bases, with 11 bases spanning the gap. The CDR3 extends over 14 amino acids. The V gene's germline CDR1 is MNHNS and CDR2 SASEGT. The CDR3 coding sequence is TGTGCCAGCAGTGTCTTACAGGAAAACACTGAAGCTTTCTTT. Amino acid sequence: CASSVLQENTEAFF.

This chain uses TRBV7-9 with TRBJ1-1; 7 bases align to TRBD1. This CDR3 is 14 amino acids long. Germline-derived CDR1 and CDR2 are SEHNR and FQNEAQ (reference sequence). After removal of 3 bases from V and 3 bases from J, the junction contained 4 bases not matched to a gene. CDR3 region: CASSLQGGHTEAFF. The CDR3, as DNA: TGTGCCAGCAGCTTGCAGGGGGGCCACACTGAAGCTTTCTTT.